This entry concerns a single T cell receptor (beta chain). Its antigen remains unidentified. Profiling relied on immunoSEQ multiplex PCR, and the TCRdb table lists in-frame clones only, not all of them. The data hold about 100,000 clones, with 82% observed a single time. The sample belongs to a study of PD-1 blockade in mismatch repair-deficient tumors. Study-wide findings and caveats: After pembrolizumab, tumor-resident clones rose rapidly, then generally contracted before radiologic responses.

Per germline, CDR1 SGHKS and CDR2 YYEKEE (reference sequence). CDR3 length: 13 residues. Trimming left V 1 base short and J 4 bases short, with 8 bases between. The sample in question was peripheral blood, obtained 35 to 37 weeks after starting pembrolizumab. This chain joins TRBV5-5 and TRBJ1-1; D remains unclear. This clonotype was sampled from an adult with mismatch repair-deficient cancer. CDR3 in amino acids: CASSLSYATEAFF. In DNA form, the CDR3 reads TGTGCCAGCAGCTTGAGTTACGCCACTGAAGCTTTCTTT.